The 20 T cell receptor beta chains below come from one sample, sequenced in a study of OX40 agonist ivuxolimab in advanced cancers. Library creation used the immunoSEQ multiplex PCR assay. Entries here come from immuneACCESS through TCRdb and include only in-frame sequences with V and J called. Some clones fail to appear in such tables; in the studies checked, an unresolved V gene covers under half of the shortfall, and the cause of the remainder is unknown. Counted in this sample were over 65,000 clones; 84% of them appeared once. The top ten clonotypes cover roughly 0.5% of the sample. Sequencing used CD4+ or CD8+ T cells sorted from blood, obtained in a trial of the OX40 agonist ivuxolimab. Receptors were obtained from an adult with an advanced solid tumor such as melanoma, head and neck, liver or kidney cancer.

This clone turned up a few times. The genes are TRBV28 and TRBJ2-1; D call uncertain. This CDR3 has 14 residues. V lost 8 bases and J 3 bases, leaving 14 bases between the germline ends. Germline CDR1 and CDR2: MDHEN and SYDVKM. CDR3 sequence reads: CASGYRDLYNEQFF. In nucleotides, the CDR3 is TGTGCCAGCGGCTATAGAGACCTCTACAATGAGCAGTTCTTC.

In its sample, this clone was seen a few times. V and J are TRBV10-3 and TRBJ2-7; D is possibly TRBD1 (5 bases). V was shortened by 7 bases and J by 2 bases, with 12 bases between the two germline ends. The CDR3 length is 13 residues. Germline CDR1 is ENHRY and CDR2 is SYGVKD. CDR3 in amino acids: CAITRGQPYEQYF. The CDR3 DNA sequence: TGTGCCATCACCAGAGGACAACCCTACGAGCAGTACTTC.

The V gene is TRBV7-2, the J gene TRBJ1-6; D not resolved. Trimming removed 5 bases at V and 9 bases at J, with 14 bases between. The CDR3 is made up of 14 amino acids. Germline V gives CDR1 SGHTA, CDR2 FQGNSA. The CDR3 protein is CASSRGTQRSPLHF. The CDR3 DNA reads TGTGCCAGCAGCCGAGGTACTCAACGTTCACCCCTCCACTTT.

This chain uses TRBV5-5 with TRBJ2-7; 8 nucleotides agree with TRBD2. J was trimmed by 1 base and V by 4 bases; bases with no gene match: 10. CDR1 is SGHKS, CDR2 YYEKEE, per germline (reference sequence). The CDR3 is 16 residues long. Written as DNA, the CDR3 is TGTGCCAGCAGCCGCACCGGGGGGGAAGGATCCTACGAGCAGTACTTC. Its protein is CASSRTGGEGSYEQYF.

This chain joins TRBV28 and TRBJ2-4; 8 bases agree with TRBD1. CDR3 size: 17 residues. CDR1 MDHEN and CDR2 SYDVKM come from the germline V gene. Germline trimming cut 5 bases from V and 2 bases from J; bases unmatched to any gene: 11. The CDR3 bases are TGTGCCAGCAGTCCCCCCGGACAGGGTGTAACCAAAAACATTCAGTACTTC. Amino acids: CASSPPGQGVTKNIQYF.

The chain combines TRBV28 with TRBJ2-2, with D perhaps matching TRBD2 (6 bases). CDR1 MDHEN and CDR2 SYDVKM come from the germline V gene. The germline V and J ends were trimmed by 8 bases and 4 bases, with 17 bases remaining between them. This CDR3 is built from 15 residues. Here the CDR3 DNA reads TGTGCCAGCCAAGACCCGGGACTTATCACCGGGGAGCTGTTTTTT. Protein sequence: CASQDPGLITGELFF.

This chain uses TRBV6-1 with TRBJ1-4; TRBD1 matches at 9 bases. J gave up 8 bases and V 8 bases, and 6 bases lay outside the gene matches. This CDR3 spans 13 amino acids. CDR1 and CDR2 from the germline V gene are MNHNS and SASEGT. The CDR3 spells CASRRQGEEKLFF. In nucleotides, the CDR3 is TGTGCCAGCCGAAGACAGGGGGAGGAAAAACTGTTTTTT.

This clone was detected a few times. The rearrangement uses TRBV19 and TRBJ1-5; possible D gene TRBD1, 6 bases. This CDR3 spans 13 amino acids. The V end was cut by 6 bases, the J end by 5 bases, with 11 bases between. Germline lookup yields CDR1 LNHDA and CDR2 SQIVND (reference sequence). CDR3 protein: CASSLAGDQPQHF. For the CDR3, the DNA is TGTGCCAGTAGCTTGGCAGGGGATCAGCCCCAGCATTTT.

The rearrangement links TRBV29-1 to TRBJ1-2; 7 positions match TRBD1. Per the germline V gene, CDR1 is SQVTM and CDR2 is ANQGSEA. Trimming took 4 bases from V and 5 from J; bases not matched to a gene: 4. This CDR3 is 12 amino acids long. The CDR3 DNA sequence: TGCAGCGTTGCGAGACAGGGTTATGGCTACACCTTC. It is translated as CSVARQGYGYTF.

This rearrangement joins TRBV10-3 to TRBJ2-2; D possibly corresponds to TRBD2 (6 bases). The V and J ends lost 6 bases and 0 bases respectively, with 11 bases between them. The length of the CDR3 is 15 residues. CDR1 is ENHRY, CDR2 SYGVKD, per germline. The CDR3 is CAISPGGPNTGELFF. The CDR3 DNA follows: TGTGCCATCAGCCCCGGAGGGCCGAACACCGGGGAGCTGTTTTTT.

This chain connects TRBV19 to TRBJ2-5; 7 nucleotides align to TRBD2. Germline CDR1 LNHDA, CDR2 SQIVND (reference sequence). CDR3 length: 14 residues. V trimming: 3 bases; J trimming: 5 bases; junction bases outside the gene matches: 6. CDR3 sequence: CASSIYGRGETQYF. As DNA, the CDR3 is TGTGCCAGTAGTATTTACGGGCGGGGGGAGACCCAGTACTTC.

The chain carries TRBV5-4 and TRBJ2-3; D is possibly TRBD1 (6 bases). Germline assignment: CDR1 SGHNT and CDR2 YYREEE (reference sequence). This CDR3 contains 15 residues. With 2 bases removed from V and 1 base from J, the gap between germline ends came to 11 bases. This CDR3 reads CASSLRQERTDTQYF. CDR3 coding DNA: TGTGCCAGCAGCTTAAGACAGGAGCGCACAGATACGCAGTATTTT.

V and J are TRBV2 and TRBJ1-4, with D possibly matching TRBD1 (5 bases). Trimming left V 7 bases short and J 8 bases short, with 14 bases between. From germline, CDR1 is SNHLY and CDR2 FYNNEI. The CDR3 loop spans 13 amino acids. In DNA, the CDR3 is TGTGCCAGCAAAGCCAGGGTAGAGGAAAAACTGTTTTTT. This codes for CASKARVEEKLFF. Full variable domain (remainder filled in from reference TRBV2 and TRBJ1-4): EPEVTQTPSHQVTQMGQEVILRCVPISNHLYFYWYRQILGQKVEFLVSFYNNEISEKSEIFDDQFSVERPDGSNFTLKIRSTKLEDSAMYFCASKARVEEKLFFGSGTQLSVL.

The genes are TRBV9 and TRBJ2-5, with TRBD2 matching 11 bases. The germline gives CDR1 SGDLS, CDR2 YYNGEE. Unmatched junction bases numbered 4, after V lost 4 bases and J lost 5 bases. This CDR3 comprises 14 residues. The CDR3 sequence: CASSPRTSGETQYF. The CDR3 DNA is TGTGCCAGCAGCCCGAGGACTAGCGGGGAGACCCAGTACTTC.

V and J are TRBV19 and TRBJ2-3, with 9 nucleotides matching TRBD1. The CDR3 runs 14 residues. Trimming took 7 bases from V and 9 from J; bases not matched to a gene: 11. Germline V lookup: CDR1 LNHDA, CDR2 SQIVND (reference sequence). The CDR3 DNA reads TGTGCCAGTATGAGGACAGGGGCGCGGGGGACGCAGTATTTT. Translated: CASMRTGARGTQYF.

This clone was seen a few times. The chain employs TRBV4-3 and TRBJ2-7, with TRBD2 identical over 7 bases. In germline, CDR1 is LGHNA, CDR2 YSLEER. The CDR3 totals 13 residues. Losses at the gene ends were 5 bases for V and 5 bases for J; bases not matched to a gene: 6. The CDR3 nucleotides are TGCGCCAGCAGCGCCCGACTAGCCGACGAGCAGTACTTC. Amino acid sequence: CASSARLADEQYF.

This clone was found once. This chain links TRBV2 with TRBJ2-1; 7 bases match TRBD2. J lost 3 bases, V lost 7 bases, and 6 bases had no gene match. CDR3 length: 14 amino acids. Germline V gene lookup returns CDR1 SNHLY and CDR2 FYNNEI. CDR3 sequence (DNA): TGTGCCAGCAAGATAGCGGGCCGCTACAATGAGCAGTTCTTC. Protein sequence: CASKIAGRYNEQFF.

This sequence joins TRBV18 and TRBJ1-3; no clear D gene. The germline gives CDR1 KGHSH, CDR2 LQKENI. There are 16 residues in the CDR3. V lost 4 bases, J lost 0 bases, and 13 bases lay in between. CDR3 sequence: CASSHSGIVSGNTIYF. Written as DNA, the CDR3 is TGTGCCAGCTCACACTCCGGGATCGTCTCTGGAAACACCATATATTTT.

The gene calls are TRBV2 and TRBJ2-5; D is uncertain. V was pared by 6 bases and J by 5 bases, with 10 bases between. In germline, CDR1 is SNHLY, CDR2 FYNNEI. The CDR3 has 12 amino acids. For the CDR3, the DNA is TGTGCCAGCAGCGAGATCGAGGAGACCCAGTACTTC. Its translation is CASSEIEETQYF.

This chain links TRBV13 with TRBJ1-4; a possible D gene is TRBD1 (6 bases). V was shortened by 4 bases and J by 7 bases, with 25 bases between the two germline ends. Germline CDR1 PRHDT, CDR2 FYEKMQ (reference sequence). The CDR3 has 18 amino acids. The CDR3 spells CASSSLRGRTSRGEKLFF. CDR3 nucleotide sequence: TGTGCCAGCAGCTCCCTGAGGGGGAGGACCTCCAGGGGTGAAAAACTGTTTTTT. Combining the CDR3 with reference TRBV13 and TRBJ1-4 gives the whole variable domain AAGVIQSPRHLIKEKRETATLKCYPIPRHDTVYWYQQGPGQDPQFLISFYEKMQSDKGSIPDRFSAQQFSDYHSELNMSSLELGDSALYFCASSSLRGRTSRGEKLFFGSGTQLSVL.